Listed below are T cell receptor beta chains from one sample, sequenced in a study of cytomegalovirus exposure and HLA in healthy donors. Some clones are missing from TCRdb's copy, which holds only in-frame ones; the method was immunoSEQ multiplex PCR. The sample holds 90,000 to 100,000 clones; roughly 71% are singletons and the top ten take about 2.9%. The sequenced sample consisted of PBMCs. The receptors come from a man aged 45-65 years in good health and CMV-seronegative. CDR3s include the opening cysteine and the closing phenylalanine or tryptophan. Each record gives: J gene, V gene, clone size, D gene, CDR3 DNA, CDR3 protein. The D gene is left open where the match is weak. Expanded clones are given a class, and other clones once, few, many or no size at all.

j_call: TRBJ2-3
v_call: TRBV29-1
clone_size: -
d_call: TRBD2
cdr3_nt: TGCAGCGTTGAAGGGACTAGCGGGAGGGCCCACACAGATACGCAGTATTTT
cdr3_aa: CSVEGTSGRAHTDTQYF

j_call: TRBJ2-2
v_call: TRBV12-5
clone_size: -
d_call: -
cdr3_nt: TGTGCTAGTGGCCCCCTCTGGGGCATGGACACCGGGGAGCTGTTTTTT
cdr3_aa: CASGPLWGMDTGELFF

j_call: TRBJ2-5
v_call: TRBV5-6
clone_size: -
d_call: -
cdr3_nt: TGTGCCAGCAGCATCCATCGGGGGTTATCCCAGTACTTC
cdr3_aa: CASSIHRGLSQYF

j_call: TRBJ1-2
v_call: TRBV19
clone_size: -
d_call: TRBD1
cdr3_nt: TGTGCCAGTAGTACCGTTAGACAGGGAATTGTCTATGGCTACACCTTC
cdr3_aa: CASSTVRQGIVYGYTF

j_call: TRBJ2-5
v_call: TRBV2
clone_size: -
d_call: TRBD1
cdr3_nt: TGTGCCAGCAGTGATGACAGGGGTCTCCAGGAGACCCAGTACTTC
cdr3_aa: CASSDDRGLQETQYF

j_call: TRBJ1-2
v_call: TRBV19
clone_size: -
d_call: -
cdr3_nt: TGTGCCAGTAGTATTACGGAGAGCTATGGCTACACCTTC
cdr3_aa: CASSITESYGYTF

j_call: TRBJ1-1
v_call: TRBV30
clone_size: few
d_call: -
cdr3_nt: TGTGCCTGGGATAAGACATCCGGCGGGACTGAAGCTTTCTTT
cdr3_aa: CAWDKTSGGTEAFF

j_call: TRBJ2-1
v_call: TRBV7-2
clone_size: few
d_call: -
cdr3_nt: TGTGCCAGCAGCGCAATAGCTAGCTCCTACAATGAGCAGTTCTTC
cdr3_aa: CASSAIASSYNEQFF

j_call: TRBJ2-1
v_call: TRBV6-5
clone_size: -
d_call: TRBD1
cdr3_nt: TGTGCCAGCAGTTACTCGGGGACAGGGACCTACAATGAGCAGTTCTTC
cdr3_aa: CASSYSGTGTYNEQFF

j_call: TRBJ2-5
v_call: TRBV4-3
clone_size: -
d_call: -
cdr3_nt: TGCGCCAGCAGCCAAGCCCCCTGGACAGCCTACGGAGAGACCCAGTACTTC
cdr3_aa: CASSQAPWTAYGETQYF

j_call: TRBJ2-3
v_call: TRBV4-3
clone_size: -
d_call: TRBD1
cdr3_nt: TGCGCCAGCAGCCAAGCATCCGACAGGGACGATACGCAGTATTTT
cdr3_aa: CASSQASDRDDTQYF

j_call: TRBJ2-7
v_call: TRBV7-2
clone_size: -
d_call: -
cdr3_nt: TGTGCCAGCAGCCCCCAGGGGGGCGCCTACGAGCAGTACTTC
cdr3_aa: CASSPQGGAYEQYF

j_call: TRBJ2-3
v_call: TRBV5-1
clone_size: -
d_call: TRBD1
cdr3_nt: TGCGCCAGCAGCCATGGGACAGGAAATACAGATACGCAGTATTTT
cdr3_aa: CASSHGTGNTDTQYF

j_call: TRBJ1-1
v_call: TRBV2
clone_size: -
d_call: -
cdr3_nt: TGTGCCACCCGAAGACAGTGGAACACTGAAGCTTTCTTT
cdr3_aa: CATRRQWNTEAFF

j_call: TRBJ2-2
v_call: TRBV7-9
clone_size: -
d_call: TRBD1
cdr3_nt: TGTGCCACCGGACAGGGGGTATACACCGGGGAGCTGTTTTTT
cdr3_aa: CATGQGVYTGELFF

j_call: TRBJ2-2
v_call: TRBV9
clone_size: -
d_call: TRBD2
cdr3_nt: TGTGCCAGCAGCCAGCGGGAGGGACACGGGGAGCTGTTTTTT
cdr3_aa: CASSQREGHGELFF

j_call: TRBJ2-5
v_call: TRBV6-5
clone_size: -
d_call: -
cdr3_nt: TGTGCCAGCAGTTACGCCAGTCAAGAGACCCAGTACTTC
cdr3_aa: CASSYASQETQYF

j_call: TRBJ1-2
v_call: TRBV14
clone_size: few
d_call: -
cdr3_nt: TGTGCCAGCAGCCAACTCACAGGGAAGTGGTATGGCTACACCTTC
cdr3_aa: CASSQLTGKWYGYTF

j_call: TRBJ2-7
v_call: TRBV6-6
clone_size: -
d_call: TRBD2
cdr3_nt: TGTGCCAGCAGGCATGGGACTAGCGGGGGCCCCTACGAGCAGTACTTC
cdr3_aa: CASRHGTSGGPYEQYF

j_call: TRBJ2-2
v_call: TRBV6-5
clone_size: few
d_call: TRBD2
cdr3_nt: TGTGCCAGCAGTTACTCTTGGTGGGAGGGCGCCGGGGAGCTGTTTTTT
cdr3_aa: CASSYSWWEGAGELFF

j_call: TRBJ1-1
v_call: TRBV2
clone_size: once
d_call: -
cdr3_nt: TGTGCCAGCAGTGACTTTGTCACTGAAGCTTTCTTT
cdr3_aa: CASSDFVTEAFF

j_call: TRBJ2-6
v_call: TRBV11-3
clone_size: -
d_call: TRBD1
cdr3_nt: TGTGCCAGCAGCTTAGGGGACAGGGCTGGGGCCAACGTCCTGACTTTC
cdr3_aa: CASSLGDRAGANVLTF

j_call: TRBJ2-7
v_call: TRBV4-2
clone_size: -
d_call: -
cdr3_nt: TGTGCCAGCAGCCTCCTACAGGGCTCAGCCTACGAGCAGTACTTC
cdr3_aa: CASSLLQGSAYEQYF

j_call: TRBJ1-2
v_call: TRBV5-1
clone_size: -
d_call: -
cdr3_nt: TGCGCCAGCAGCCATGGACAGCCCACGTATGGCTACACCTTC
cdr3_aa: CASSHGQPTYGYTF

j_call: TRBJ2-1
v_call: TRBV29-1
clone_size: -
d_call: TRBD2
cdr3_nt: TGCAGCGTTCAGGGACTAGCGGGAGGGGGTGGGTACAATGAGCAGTTCTTC
cdr3_aa: CSVQGLAGGGGYNEQFF

j_call: TRBJ2-5
v_call: TRBV10-3
clone_size: -
d_call: -
cdr3_nt: TGTGCCATCGGGCTGAGGGCAGAAGAGACCCAGTACTTC
cdr3_aa: CAIGLRAEETQYF

j_call: TRBJ1-1
v_call: TRBV29-1
clone_size: once
d_call: -
cdr3_nt: TGCAGCTGGCGAATTACAGGAGATAACACTGAAGCTTTCTTT
cdr3_aa: CSWRITGDNTEAFF

j_call: TRBJ2-1
v_call: TRBV7-3
clone_size: few
d_call: -
cdr3_nt: TGTGCCAGCAGCCGGGAGAGATACAATGAGCAGTTCTTC
cdr3_aa: CASSRERYNEQFF

j_call: TRBJ2-1
v_call: TRBV7-9
clone_size: -
d_call: TRBD2
cdr3_nt: TGTGCCAGCAGCTTAGCGCTAGCGGGAACCTACAATGAGCAGTTCTTC
cdr3_aa: CASSLALAGTYNEQFF

j_call: TRBJ2-1
v_call: TRBV5-1
clone_size: -
d_call: TRBD2
cdr3_nt: TGCGCCAGCAGTGTGGGACGGGGGGTCGGGGATGAGCAGTTCTTC
cdr3_aa: CASSVGRGVGDEQFF

j_call: TRBJ1-3
v_call: TRBV11-2
clone_size: -
d_call: -
cdr3_nt: TGTGCCAGCCGGACCTTAACGGGAGGACTCGCTGGAAACACCATATATTTT
cdr3_aa: CASRTLTGGLAGNTIYF

j_call: TRBJ2-3
v_call: TRBV29-1
clone_size: -
d_call: TRBD2
cdr3_nt: TGCAGCGTAGGACTAGCGGGAACCACAGATACGCAGTATTTT
cdr3_aa: CSVGLAGTTDTQYF

j_call: TRBJ2-5
v_call: TRBV30
clone_size: -
d_call: -
cdr3_nt: TGTGCCTGGACGGGACAAGAGACCCAGTACTTC
cdr3_aa: CAWTGQETQYF

j_call: TRBJ1-5
v_call: TRBV5-6
clone_size: -
d_call: TRBD1
cdr3_nt: TGTGCCAGCAGCCGAGGACAGGGTCGGGGTCAGCCCCAGCATTTT
cdr3_aa: CASSRGQGRGQPQHF

j_call: TRBJ2-6
v_call: TRBV4-3
clone_size: -
d_call: -
cdr3_nt: TGCGCCAGCAGCCAAAGCGGGACACATGGGGCCAACGTCCTGACTTTC
cdr3_aa: CASSQSGTHGANVLTF

j_call: TRBJ1-4
v_call: TRBV30
clone_size: few
d_call: -
cdr3_nt: TGTGCCTGGGCAGGGTTTGATGAAAAACTGTTTTTT
cdr3_aa: CAWAGFDEKLFF

j_call: TRBJ2-3
v_call: TRBV6-1
clone_size: -
d_call: TRBD1
cdr3_nt: TGTGCCAGCAGTCTCGGACAGGGGTTTGGAGATACGCAGTATTTT
cdr3_aa: CASSLGQGFGDTQYF

j_call: TRBJ1-5
v_call: TRBV6-6
clone_size: -
d_call: -
cdr3_nt: TGTGCCAGCAGTAACCAGGCTTATCAGCCCCAGCATTTT
cdr3_aa: CASSNQAYQPQHF

j_call: TRBJ2-3
v_call: TRBV7-2
clone_size: few
d_call: TRBD2
cdr3_nt: TGTGCCAGCAGCTCACCTAGCGGGAGTAATACGCAGTATTTT
cdr3_aa: CASSSPSGSNTQYF

j_call: TRBJ2-3
v_call: TRBV19
clone_size: -
d_call: TRBD2
cdr3_nt: TGTGCCAGTAGTCCCTCGGGCGGGAGTCTGACAGATACGCAGTATTTT
cdr3_aa: CASSPSGGSLTDTQYF

j_call: TRBJ1-1
v_call: TRBV7-9
clone_size: -
d_call: -
cdr3_nt: TGTGCCAGCAGCTTAGCAGGGGTCACTGAAGCTTTCTTT
cdr3_aa: CASSLAGVTEAFF

j_call: TRBJ2-7
v_call: TRBV19
clone_size: few
d_call: -
cdr3_nt: TGTGCCAGTAGGGAAAGAGGGGGCCTCACCGCGGGAAGGTCCTACGAGCAGTACTTC
cdr3_aa: CASRERGGLTAGRSYEQYF

j_call: TRBJ1-1
v_call: TRBV5-4
clone_size: -
d_call: TRBD1
cdr3_nt: TGTGCCAGCAACAATTACCCAGGGGACAGGGCTAATGAAGCTTTCTTT
cdr3_aa: CASNNYPGDRANEAFF

j_call: TRBJ2-2
v_call: TRBV30
clone_size: once
d_call: TRBD2
cdr3_nt: TGTGCCTGGAGGCGGGCGGGAGGGCTCACCGGGGAGCTGTTTTTT
cdr3_aa: CAWRRAGGLTGELFF

j_call: TRBJ1-2
v_call: TRBV20-1
clone_size: -
d_call: -
cdr3_nt: TGCAGTGCTAGTAGTAACTATGGCTACACCTTC
cdr3_aa: CSASSNYGYTF

j_call: TRBJ1-1
v_call: TRBV4-1
clone_size: -
d_call: TRBD1
cdr3_nt: TGCGCCAGCAGCGCTCGACAGGGCCTTGAGGCTTTCTTT
cdr3_aa: CASSARQGLEAFF